This record concerns one T cell receptor (beta chain) sequence. This CDR3 is built from 13 residues. Germline V gives CDR1 LNHNV, CDR2 YYDKDF (reference sequence). V dropped 0 bases and J dropped 5 bases, with 5 bases sitting between them. The source of the sample is a study of blood T cell repertoires in COVID-19. The assay was immunoSEQ multiplex PCR, and TCRdb's table has in-frame clones only and misses some. Of 95,000 to 150,000 clones listed, around 83% are singletons. All enrollees were roughly 18 to 100 years old and from roughly 22 US areas. Recovered Cohort 3 donors showed two negative PCRs, clearance, or symptom resolution.

The sequencing sample was made of PBMCs or T cells enriched from blood (not recorded which). The chain recombines TRBV15 with TRBJ2-1, with D unresolved. The receptor comes from a woman aged 25 to 39 who had recovered from COVID-19. The CDR3 region is CATSRDRDNEQFF. The CDR3 DNA is TGTGCCACCAGCAGAGATCGGGACAATGAGCAGTTCTTC.